This is a list of T cell receptor beta chains from one sample in a study of blood T cell repertoires in COVID-19. Profiled with immunoSEQ multiplex PCR; TCRdb holds only in-frame clones, not every one. The sample holds hundreds of thousands of clones; around 90% are singletons and the top ten take less than 7.5%. Sequencing was performed on peripheral blood. Receptor source: a man between 60 and 75 years old who had recovered from COVID-19. CDR3s include the opening cysteine and the closing phenylalanine or tryptophan. The D gene is left open where the match is weak. Part of the rows lack a size; the others show once, few, many or a class for expanded clones.

abundance | j_gene | d_gene | v_gene | CDR3aa | CDR3nt
. | TRBJ2-2 | . | TRBV29-1 | CSVGRVGTGELFF | TGCAGCGTTGGGAGGGTTGGCACCGGGGAGCTGTTTTTT
. | TRBJ1-1 | . | TRBV30 | CAWSSDRQNTEAFF | TGTGCCTGGAGCTCTGACCGACAGAACACTGAAGCTTTCTTT
. | TRBJ2-6 | TRBD1 | TRBV25-1 | CASSDPGQGAGANVLTF | TGTGCCAGCAGTGACCCTGGACAGGGGGCTGGGGCCAACGTCCTGACTTTC
. | TRBJ2-2 | TRBD2 | TRBV7-2 | CASSFVAGEVTGELFF | TGTGCCAGCAGCTTTGTAGCGGGAGAGGTCACCGGGGAGCTGTTTTTT
. | TRBJ2-1 | . | TRBV4-1 | CASSQEEQGAYNEQFF | TGCGCCAGCAGCCAAGAAGAACAGGGTGCCTACAATGAGCAGTTCTTC
few | TRBJ1-1 | . | TRBV27 | CASSPLRRERGEAFF | TGTGCCAGCAGTCCCCTGCGGAGGGAGAGGGGTGAAGCTTTCTTT
. | TRBJ1-4 | . | TRBV19 | CASSISEKLFF | TGTGCCAGTAGTATTAGCGAAAAACTGTTTTTT
. | TRBJ2-7 | . | TRBV3-1/TRBV3-2 | CASSQGPYEQYF | TGTGCCAGCAGCCAGGGGCCCTACGAGCAGTACTTC
. | TRBJ2-1 | TRBD2 | TRBV5-1 | CASTLLTSGRDEQFF | TGCGCCAGCACTTTGCTTACTAGCGGGAGAGATGAGCAGTTCTTC
. | TRBJ1-4 | TRBD1 | TRBV7-9 | CASSPKGGAANEKLFF | TGTGCCAGCAGCCCGAAAGGGGGCGCGGCTAATGAAAAACTGTTTTTT
. | TRBJ1-1 | . | TRBV7-3 | CASSPVENTEAFF | TGTGCCAGCAGCCCGGTAGAGAACACTGAAGCTTTCTTT
. | TRBJ1-1 | TRBD1 | TRBV10-3 | CAISVGQGILEAFF | TGTGCCATCAGTGTGGGACAGGGGATCCTAGAAGCTTTCTTT
. | TRBJ2-1 | . | TRBV13 | CASSFWAGLQTYNEQFF | TGTGCCAGCAGCTTTTGGGCGGGACTGCAGACCTACAATGAGCAGTTCTTC
. | TRBJ1-1 | . | TRBV6-6 | CASKLNTEAFF | TGTGCCAGCAAACTTAACACTGAAGCTTTCTTT
. | TRBJ1-4 | TRBD1 | TRBV25-1 | CASSDRGINEKLFF | TGTGCCAGCAGCGACAGGGGTATTAATGAAAAACTGTTTTTT
. | TRBJ2-1 | . | TRBV24-1 | CATKARDEQFF | TGTGCCACTAAGGCGAGGGATGAGCAGTTCTTC
once | TRBJ1-3 | . | TRBV27 | CASSALGGGNTIYF | TGTGCCAGCAGCGCGCTGGGAGGTGGAAACACCATATATTTT
. | TRBJ2-5 | . | TRBV21-1 | CASSARGTGEETQYF | TGTGCCAGCAGCGCTAGGGGGACAGGGGAAGAGACCCAGTACTTC
. | TRBJ2-7 | . | TRBV5-1 | CASNKVGQTLTYEQYF | TGCGCCAGCAATAAGGTTGGACAAACTCTAACCTACGAGCAGTACTTC
. | TRBJ1-2 | TRBD1 | TRBV14 | CASSNQGEVGNGYTF | TGTGCCAGCAGCAATCAGGGGGAGGTAGGGAATGGCTACACCTTC
. | TRBJ2-2 | . | TRBV7-3 | CASSLIGADTGELFF | TGTGCCAGCAGCTTAATTGGGGCGGACACCGGGGAGCTGTTTTTT
. | TRBJ2-7 | . | TRBV7-2 | CASSLARDYEQYF | TGTGCCAGCAGCTTAGCGCGGGACTACGAGCAGTACTTC
. | TRBJ1-2 | . | TRBV5-1 | CASSLRTTYGYTF | TGCGCCAGCAGCTTGCGGACAACCTATGGCTACACCTTC
. | TRBJ2-3 | TRBD2 | TRBV7-3 | CASSPRTSGSTTDTQYF | TGTGCCAGCAGCCCTCGGACTAGCGGGAGCACCACAGATACGCAGTATTTT
. | TRBJ2-7 | . | TRBV6-2/TRBV6-3 | CASSSGPSRDSFLRSYEQYF | TGTGCCAGCAGTTCCGGACCGAGCCGGGACTCTTTTTTACGCTCCTACGAGCAGTACTTC
. | TRBJ2-3 | . | TRBV24-1 | CATSRGAVDTQYF | TGTGCCACCAGCCGGGGGGCAGTAGATACGCAGTATTTT
. | TRBJ2-1 | . | TRBV7-3 | CASSLSQDEQFF | TGTGCCAGCAGCTTAAGCCAGGATGAGCAGTTCTTC
once | TRBJ1-4 | TRBD1 | TRBV18 | CASSSSGTGNEKLFF | TGTGCCAGCTCATCCTCCGGGACAGGGAATGAAAAACTGTTTTTT
. | TRBJ1-3 | . | TRBV9 | CASSRGPPGNTIYF | TGTGCCAGCTCCAGGGGCCCGCCTGGAAACACCATATATTTT
. | TRBJ2-7 | TRBD1 | TRBV27 | CASSFFLLRLIRDRVIYEQYF | TGTGCCAGCAGTTTTTTTCTTCTAAGATTAATCCGGGACAGGGTTATCTACGAGCAGTACTTC
. | TRBJ2-1 | . | TRBV7-8 | CASSPQAGNEQFF | TGTGCCAGCAGCCCCCAAGCGGGCAATGAGCAGTTCTTC
. | TRBJ2-3 | . | TRBV7-9 | CATRDGSSTDTQYF | TGTGCCACCCGTGATGGGAGTAGCACAGATACGCAGTATTTT